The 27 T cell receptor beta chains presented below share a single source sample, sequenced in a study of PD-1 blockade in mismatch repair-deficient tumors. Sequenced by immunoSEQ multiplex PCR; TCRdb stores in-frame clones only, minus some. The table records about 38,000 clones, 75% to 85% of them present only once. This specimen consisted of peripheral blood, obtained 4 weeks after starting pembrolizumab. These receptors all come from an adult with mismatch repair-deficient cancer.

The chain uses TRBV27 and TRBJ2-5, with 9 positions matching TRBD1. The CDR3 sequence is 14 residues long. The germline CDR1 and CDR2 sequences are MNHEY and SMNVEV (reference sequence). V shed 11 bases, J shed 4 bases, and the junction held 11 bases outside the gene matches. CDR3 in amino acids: CARVTGQGPETQYF. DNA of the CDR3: TGTGCCCGGGTCACGGGACAGGGACCAGAGACCCAGTACTTC.

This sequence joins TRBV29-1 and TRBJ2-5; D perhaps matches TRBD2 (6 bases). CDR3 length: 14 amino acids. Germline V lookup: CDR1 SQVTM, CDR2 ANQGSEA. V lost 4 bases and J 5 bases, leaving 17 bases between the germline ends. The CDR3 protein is CSVVKGRLAETQYF. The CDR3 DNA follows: TGCAGCGTTGTTAAGGGCAGGCTAGCGGAGACCCAGTACTTC. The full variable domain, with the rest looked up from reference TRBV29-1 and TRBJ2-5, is SAVISQKPSRDICQRGTSLTIQCQVDSQVTMMFWYRQQPGQSLTLIATANQGSEATYESGFVIDKFPISRPNLTFSTLTVSNMSPEDSSIYLCSVVKGRLAETQYFGPGTRLLVL.

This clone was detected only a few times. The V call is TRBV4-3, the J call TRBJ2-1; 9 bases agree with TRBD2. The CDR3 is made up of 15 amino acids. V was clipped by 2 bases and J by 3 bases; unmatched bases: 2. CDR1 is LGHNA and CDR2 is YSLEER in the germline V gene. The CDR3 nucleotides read TGCGCCAGCAGCCAATTAGCGGGAGACTACAATGAGCAGTTCTTC. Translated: CASSQLAGDYNEQFF.

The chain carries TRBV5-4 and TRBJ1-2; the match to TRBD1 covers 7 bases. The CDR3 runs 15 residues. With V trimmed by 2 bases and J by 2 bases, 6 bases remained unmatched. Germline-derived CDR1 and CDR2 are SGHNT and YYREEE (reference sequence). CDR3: CASSFPGGKNYGYTF. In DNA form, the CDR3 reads TGTGCCAGCAGCTTCCCAGGGGGGAAGAACTATGGCTACACCTTC.

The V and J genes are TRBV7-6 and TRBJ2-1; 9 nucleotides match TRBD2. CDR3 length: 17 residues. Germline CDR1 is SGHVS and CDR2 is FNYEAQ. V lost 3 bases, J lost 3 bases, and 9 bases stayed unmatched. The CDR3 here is CASSFSPLAGIYNEQFF. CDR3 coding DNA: TGTGCCAGCAGCTTCTCTCCCCTAGCGGGAATCTACAATGAGCAGTTCTTC. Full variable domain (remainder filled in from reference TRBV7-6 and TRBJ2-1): GAGVSQSPRYKVTKRGQDVALRCDPISGHVSLYWYRQALGQGPEFLTYFNYEAQQDKSGLPNDRFSAERPEGSISTLTIQRTEQRDSAMYRCASSFSPLAGIYNEQFFGPGTRLTVL.

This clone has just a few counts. CDR3 DNA: TGTGCCAGTAGTCCCCACGGGTCCTACGAGCAGTACTTC. Its translation: CASSPHGSYEQYF. The genes are TRBV19 and TRBJ2-7; D remains unclear. Germline V CDR1 and CDR2: LNHDA, SQIVND (reference sequence). This CDR3 has 13 residues. Trimming took 5 bases from V and 1 from J, leaving 9 bases between them.

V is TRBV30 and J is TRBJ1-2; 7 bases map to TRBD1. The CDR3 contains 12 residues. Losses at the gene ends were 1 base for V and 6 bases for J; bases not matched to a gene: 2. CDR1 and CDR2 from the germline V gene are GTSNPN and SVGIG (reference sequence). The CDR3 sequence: CAWSGQGHGYTF. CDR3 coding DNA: TGTGCCTGGAGTGGACAGGGTCATGGCTACACCTTC.

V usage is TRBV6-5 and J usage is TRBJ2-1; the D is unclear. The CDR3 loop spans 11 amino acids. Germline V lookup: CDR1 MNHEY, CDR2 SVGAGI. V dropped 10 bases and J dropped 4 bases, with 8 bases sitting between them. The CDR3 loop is CATKRYNEQFF. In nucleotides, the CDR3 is TGTGCCACGAAAAGGTACAATGAGCAGTTCTTC.

This CDR3 is CASTGQGLGPSSGNTIYF. The CDR3 DNA reads as TGTGCCAGCACTGGACAGGGCCTCGGTCCGAGCTCTGGAAACACCATATATTTT. This chain uses TRBV28 with TRBJ1-3, with 8 nucleotides matching TRBD1. The CDR3 is 18 residues long. J lost 0 bases, V lost 7 bases, and 14 bases had no gene match. Germline V gene sequence: CDR1 MDHEN, CDR2 SYDVKM.

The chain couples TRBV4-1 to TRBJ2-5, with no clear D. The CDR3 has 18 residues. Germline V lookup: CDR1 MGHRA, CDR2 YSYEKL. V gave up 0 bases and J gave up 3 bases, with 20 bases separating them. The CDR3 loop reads CASSQESVGLNAEETQYF. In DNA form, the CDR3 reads TGCGCCAGCAGCCAAGAAAGTGTAGGGCTCAACGCTGAAGAGACCCAGTACTTC.

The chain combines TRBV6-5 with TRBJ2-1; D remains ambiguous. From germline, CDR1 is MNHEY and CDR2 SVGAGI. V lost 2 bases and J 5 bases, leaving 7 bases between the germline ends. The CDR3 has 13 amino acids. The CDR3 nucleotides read TGTGCCAGCAGTTACAGGAACGACAATGAGCAGTTCTTC. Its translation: CASSYRNDNEQFF.

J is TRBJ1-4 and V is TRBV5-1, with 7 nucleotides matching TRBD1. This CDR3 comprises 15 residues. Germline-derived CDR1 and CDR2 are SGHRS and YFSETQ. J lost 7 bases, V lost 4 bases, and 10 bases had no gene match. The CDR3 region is CASSLLTGLGEKLFF. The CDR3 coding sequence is TGCGCCAGCAGCCTTCTGACAGGGCTAGGTGAAAAACTGTTTTTT.

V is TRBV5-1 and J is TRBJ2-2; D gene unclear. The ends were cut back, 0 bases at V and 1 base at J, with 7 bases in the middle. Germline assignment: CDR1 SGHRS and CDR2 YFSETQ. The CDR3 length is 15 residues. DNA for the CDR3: TGCGCCAGCAGCTTGGTCTTGGTGAACACCGGGGAGCTGTTTTTT. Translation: CASSLVLVNTGELFF.

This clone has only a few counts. Here the CDR3 reads CASSFDRVDLGTEAFF. The CDR3 nucleotides read TGTGCCAGCAGCTTTGACAGGGTGGACCTCGGCACTGAAGCTTTCTTT. The chain links TRBV11-2 to TRBJ1-1; 7 positions agree with TRBD1. Germline lookup yields CDR1 SGHAT and CDR2 FQNNGV. The J segment lost 4 bases and the V segment lost 3 bases, leaving 11 bases of the junction unmatched. The CDR3 runs to 16 residues.

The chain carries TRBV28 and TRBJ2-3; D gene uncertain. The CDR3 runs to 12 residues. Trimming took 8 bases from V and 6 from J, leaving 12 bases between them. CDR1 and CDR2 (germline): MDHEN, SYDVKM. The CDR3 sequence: CASRRALDTQYF. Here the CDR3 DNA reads TGTGCCAGCCGACGGGCTTTGGATACGCAGTATTTT.

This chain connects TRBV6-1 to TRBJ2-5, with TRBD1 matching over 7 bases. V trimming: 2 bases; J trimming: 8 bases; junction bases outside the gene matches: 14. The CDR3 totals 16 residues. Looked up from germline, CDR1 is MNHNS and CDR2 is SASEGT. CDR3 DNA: TGTGCCAGCAGTGAAATTCCCGGGACAGACCAAGGAACCCAGTACTTC. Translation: CASSEIPGTDQGTQYF.

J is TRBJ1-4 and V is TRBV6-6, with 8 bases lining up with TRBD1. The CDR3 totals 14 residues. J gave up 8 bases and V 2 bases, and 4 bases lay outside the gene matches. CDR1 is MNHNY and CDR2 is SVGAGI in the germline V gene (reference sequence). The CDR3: CASSYQGAREKLFF. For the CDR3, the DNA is TGTGCCAGCAGTTACCAGGGGGCGCGCGAAAAACTGTTTTTT.

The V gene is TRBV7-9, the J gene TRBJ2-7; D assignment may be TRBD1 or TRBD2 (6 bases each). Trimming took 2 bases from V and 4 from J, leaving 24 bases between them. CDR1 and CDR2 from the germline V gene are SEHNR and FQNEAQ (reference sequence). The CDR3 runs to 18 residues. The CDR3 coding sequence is TGTGCCAGCAGCTTATCCCGTTTGGACAGCCGAGGGAGGTACGAGCAGTACTTC. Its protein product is CASSLSRLDSRGRYEQYF.

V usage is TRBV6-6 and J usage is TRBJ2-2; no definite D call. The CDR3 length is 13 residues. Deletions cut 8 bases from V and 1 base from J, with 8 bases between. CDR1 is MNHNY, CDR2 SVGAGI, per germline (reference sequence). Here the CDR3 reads CASATENTGELFF. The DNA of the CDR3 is TGTGCCAGCGCAACAGAGAACACCGGGGAGCTGTTTTTT.

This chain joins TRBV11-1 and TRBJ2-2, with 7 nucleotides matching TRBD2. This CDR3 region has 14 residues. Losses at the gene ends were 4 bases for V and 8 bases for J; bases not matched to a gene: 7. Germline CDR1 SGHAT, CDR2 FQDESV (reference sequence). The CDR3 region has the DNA TGTGCCAGCAGCTCCGCGGGGGTCCGAGGGGAGCTGTTTTTT. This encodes CASSSAGVRGELFF.

CDR3 nucleotide sequence: TGTGCCAGCGGCCGAAGTGGCTACACTGAAGCTTTCTTT. Amino acids: CASGRSGYTEAFF. The chain couples TRBV11-2 to TRBJ1-1; D is unclear. Trimming took off 8 bases at V and 3 bases at J, with 13 bases between the two ends. This CDR3 is 13 amino acids long. Germline CDR1 SGHAT, CDR2 FQNNGV.

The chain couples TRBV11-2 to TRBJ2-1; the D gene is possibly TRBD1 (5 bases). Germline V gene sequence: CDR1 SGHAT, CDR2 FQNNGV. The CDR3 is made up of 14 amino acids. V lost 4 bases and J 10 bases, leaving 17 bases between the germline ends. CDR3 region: CASSSAGNRIEQFF. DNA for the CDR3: TGTGCCAGCAGCTCCGCAGGAAACAGGATAGAGCAGTTCTTC.

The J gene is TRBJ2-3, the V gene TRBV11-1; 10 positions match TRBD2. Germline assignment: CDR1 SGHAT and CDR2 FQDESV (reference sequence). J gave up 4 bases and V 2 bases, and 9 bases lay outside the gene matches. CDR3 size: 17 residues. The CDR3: CASSLRKTAGGPDTQYF. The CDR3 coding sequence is TGTGCCAGCAGCTTAAGGAAAACAGCGGGAGGGCCAGATACGCAGTATTTT.

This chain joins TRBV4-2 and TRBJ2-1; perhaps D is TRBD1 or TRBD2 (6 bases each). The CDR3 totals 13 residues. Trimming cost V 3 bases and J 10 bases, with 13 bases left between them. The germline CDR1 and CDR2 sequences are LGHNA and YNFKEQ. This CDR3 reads CASSQGGVGEQFF. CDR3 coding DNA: TGTGCCAGCAGCCAGGGGGGCGTGGGAGAGCAGTTCTTC.

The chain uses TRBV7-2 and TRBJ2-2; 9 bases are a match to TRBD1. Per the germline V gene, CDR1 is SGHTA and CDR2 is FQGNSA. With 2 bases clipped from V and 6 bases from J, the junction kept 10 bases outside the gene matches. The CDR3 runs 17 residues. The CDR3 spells CASSLFNPGTGSGELFF. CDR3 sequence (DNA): TGTGCCAGCAGCTTATTCAATCCTGGGACAGGGTCCGGGGAGCTGTTTTTT.

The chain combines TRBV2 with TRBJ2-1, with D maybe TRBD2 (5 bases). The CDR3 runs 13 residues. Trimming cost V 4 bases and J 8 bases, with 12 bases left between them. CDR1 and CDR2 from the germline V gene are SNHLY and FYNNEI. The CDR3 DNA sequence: TGTGCCAGCAGTGCGGACTCCCAGGATGAGCAGTTCTTC. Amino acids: CASSADSQDEQFF.

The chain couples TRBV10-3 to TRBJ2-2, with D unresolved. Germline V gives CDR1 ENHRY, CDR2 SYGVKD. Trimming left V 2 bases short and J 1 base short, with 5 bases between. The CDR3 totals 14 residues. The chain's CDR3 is CAISEARNTGELFF. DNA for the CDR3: TGTGCCATCAGTGAGGCCCGGAACACCGGGGAGCTGTTTTTT.